The entry that follows covers one T cell receptor beta chain sequence. What it binds is not known. In germline, CDR1 is MNHEY, CDR2 SMNVEV (reference sequence). V was pared by 5 bases and J by 4 bases, with 15 bases between. The CDR3 has 15 amino acids. The data belong to a study of cytomegalovirus exposure and HLA in healthy donors. Study-level findings and limits: Later analysis revealed greater clonal expansion in HLA-associated TCR beta chains than in equally common others. Owing to their indistinguishability, certain V segments, notably TRBV6-2 and TRBV6-3, were excluded.

PCR employed 60 Vbeta and 13 Jbeta primers. Using immunoSEQ multiplex PCR, the repertoire was profiled, and TCRdb retains in-frame clones only, with some absent. The sample includes 120,000 to 150,000 clones, roughly 90% of them seen just once. Sequenced: PBMCs. The chain joins TRBV27 to TRBJ2-1, with D possibly TRBD2 on 6 matching bases. This sequence originates from a woman in her 40s in good health and CMV-seronegative. The CDR3 region is CASSDQVAAYNEQFF. CDR3 DNA: TGTGCCAGCAGTGACCAGGTAGCGGCTTACAATGAGCAGTTCTTC.